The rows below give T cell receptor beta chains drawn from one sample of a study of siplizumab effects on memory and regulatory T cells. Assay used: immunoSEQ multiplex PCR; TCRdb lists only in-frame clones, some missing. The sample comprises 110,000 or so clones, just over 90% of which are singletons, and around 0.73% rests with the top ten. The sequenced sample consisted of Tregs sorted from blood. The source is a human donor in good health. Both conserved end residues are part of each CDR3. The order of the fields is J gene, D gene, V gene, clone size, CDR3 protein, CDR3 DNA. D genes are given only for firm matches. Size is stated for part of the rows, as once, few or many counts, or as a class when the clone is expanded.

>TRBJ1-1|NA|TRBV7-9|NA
CASSAGRMNTEAFF
TGTGCCAGCAGCGCCGGACGGATGAACACTGAAGCTTTCTTT
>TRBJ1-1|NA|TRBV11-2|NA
CASSRRGGGGNTEAFF
TGTGCCAGCAGCCGCCGTGGAGGGGGTGGGAACACTGAAGCTTTCTTT
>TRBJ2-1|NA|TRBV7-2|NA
CASSLEGSSYNEQFF
TGTGCCAGCAGCTTAGAGGGGAGCTCCTACAATGAGCAGTTCTTC
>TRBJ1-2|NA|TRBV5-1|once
CASSLVSGSNYGYTF
TGCGCCAGCAGCTTGGTCTCCGGAAGTAACTATGGCTACACCTTC
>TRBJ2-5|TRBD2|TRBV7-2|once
CASSSIAGGLRETQYF
TGTGCCAGCAGCTCTATAGCGGGGGGCCTCAGGGAGACCCAGTACTTC
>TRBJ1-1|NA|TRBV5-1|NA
CASSDQGFTEAFF
TGCGCCAGCAGCGACCAGGGGTTCACTGAAGCTTTCTTT
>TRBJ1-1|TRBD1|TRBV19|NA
CASSRPGTENTEAFF
TGTGCCAGTAGTAGACCCGGGACAGAGAACACTGAAGCTTTCTTT
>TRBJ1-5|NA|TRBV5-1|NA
CASSLVTGGNQPQHF
TGCGCCAGCAGCTTGGTTACGGGGGGCAATCAGCCCCAGCATTTT
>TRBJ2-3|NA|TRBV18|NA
CASSRTDTQYF
TGTGCCAGCTCCCGCACAGATACGCAGTATTTT
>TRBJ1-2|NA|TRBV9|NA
CASSASTGSYGYTF
TGTGCCAGCAGCGCAAGCACGGGAAGCTATGGCTACACCTTC
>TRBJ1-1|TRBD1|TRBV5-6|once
CASSSGTGRLNTEAFF
TGTGCCAGCAGCTCAGGGACAGGGAGATTGAACACTGAAGCTTTCTTT